This T cell receptor beta chain derives from a study of early T cells in non-severe SARS-CoV-2 infection. Study in general: Bulk RNA isolated from unsorted whole blood underwent sequencing; chains were not paired. Study results and caveats: Clonotype matching in VDJdb favored anti-spike CD8 responses and did not capture private and CD4 specificities.

TCRdb analysed the 5' RACE reads with MiXCR anew, one entry per CDR3 protein. Of some 45,000 distinct CDR3 sequences in the sample, 6% to 8.5% are singletons; the top ten hold approximately 8.3%. A word on this clonotype: What it recognizes is unknown.

The CDR3 contains 14 residues. V lost 4 bases to trimming and J lost 1 base, with 10 bases between them. Germline loops: CDR1 SGHTA, CDR2 FQGNSA. Sequencing input: whole blood. The source of this sequence is an adult who was a healthcare worker with PCR-confirmed SARS-CoV-2 infection or an uninfected control (not recorded which). The chain uses TRBV7-2 and TRBJ1-1, with D hard to call. Here the CDR3 reads CASSYQEGNTEAFF. The CDR3 bases are TGTGCCAGCAGCTATCAGGAAGGGAACACTGAAGCTTTCTTT.